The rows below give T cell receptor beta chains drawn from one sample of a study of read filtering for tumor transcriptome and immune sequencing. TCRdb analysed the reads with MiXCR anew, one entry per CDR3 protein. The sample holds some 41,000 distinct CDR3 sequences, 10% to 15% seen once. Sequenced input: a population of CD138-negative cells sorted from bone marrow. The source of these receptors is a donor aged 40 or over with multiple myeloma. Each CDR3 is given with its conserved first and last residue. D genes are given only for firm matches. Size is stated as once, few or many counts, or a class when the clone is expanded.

cdr3_nt: TGTGCCAGCAGCCCTCCCCCCGGGACAGGGAGTAGGTGGGGGCAGTCCGGGGAGCTGTTTTTT
cdr3_aa: CASSPPPGTGSRWGQSGELFF
v_call: TRBV11-2
j_call: TRBJ2-2
clone_size: many
d_call: TRBD1
cdr3_length: 21

cdr3_nt: TGTGCCAGCAGTCAGACGACAGGGGTTATGAACACTGAAGCTTTCTTT
cdr3_aa: CASSQTTGVMNTEAFF
v_call: TRBV28
j_call: TRBJ1-1
clone_size: many
d_call: TRBD1
cdr3_length: 16

cdr3_nt: TGTGCCAGCAGTCCGAACTCTTTGGAAGACGGGAATGAAAAACTGTTTTTT
cdr3_aa: CASSPNSLEDGNEKLFF
v_call: TRBV28
j_call: TRBJ1-4
clone_size: many
d_call: .
cdr3_length: 17

cdr3_nt: TGTGCCAGCAGCTCGGGACAGCTTAACACTGAAGCTTTCTTT
cdr3_aa: CASSSGQLNTEAFF
v_call: TRBV7-2
j_call: TRBJ1-1
clone_size: many
d_call: TRBD1
cdr3_length: 14

cdr3_nt: TGTGCCAGCTCACCTCCCGGCCACGACAAAAACATTCAGTACTTC
cdr3_aa: CASSPPGHDKNIQYF
v_call: TRBV18
j_call: TRBJ2-4
clone_size: many
d_call: .
cdr3_length: 15

cdr3_nt: TGCAGTGCTAGCGAGGGGACGGAGGCACCCCTCCACTTT
cdr3_aa: CSASEGTEAPLHF
v_call: TRBV20-1
j_call: TRBJ1-6
clone_size: many
d_call: .
cdr3_length: 13

cdr3_nt: TGTGCCAGCAGCCCGGGGTGGGCCTACGAGCAGTACTTC
cdr3_aa: CASSPGWAYEQYF
v_call: TRBV7-2
j_call: TRBJ2-7
clone_size: many
d_call: .
cdr3_length: 13

cdr3_nt: TGTGCCATCGGACCTCAAGAGACCCAGTACTTC
cdr3_aa: CAIGPQETQYF
v_call: TRBV10-3
j_call: TRBJ2-5
clone_size: many
d_call: .
cdr3_length: 11

cdr3_nt: TGTGCCAGCAGGCCAGGGGGCATGAGCAATCAGCCCCAGCATTTT
cdr3_aa: CASRPGGMSNQPQHF
v_call: TRBV12-3/TRBV12-4
j_call: TRBJ1-5
clone_size: many
d_call: TRBD1
cdr3_length: 15

cdr3_nt: TGTGCCAGCAGTCATTTCGCGGGGGAAGAGACCCAGTACTTC
cdr3_aa: CASSHFAGEETQYF
v_call: TRBV6-5
j_call: TRBJ2-5
clone_size: many
d_call: TRBD2
cdr3_length: 14